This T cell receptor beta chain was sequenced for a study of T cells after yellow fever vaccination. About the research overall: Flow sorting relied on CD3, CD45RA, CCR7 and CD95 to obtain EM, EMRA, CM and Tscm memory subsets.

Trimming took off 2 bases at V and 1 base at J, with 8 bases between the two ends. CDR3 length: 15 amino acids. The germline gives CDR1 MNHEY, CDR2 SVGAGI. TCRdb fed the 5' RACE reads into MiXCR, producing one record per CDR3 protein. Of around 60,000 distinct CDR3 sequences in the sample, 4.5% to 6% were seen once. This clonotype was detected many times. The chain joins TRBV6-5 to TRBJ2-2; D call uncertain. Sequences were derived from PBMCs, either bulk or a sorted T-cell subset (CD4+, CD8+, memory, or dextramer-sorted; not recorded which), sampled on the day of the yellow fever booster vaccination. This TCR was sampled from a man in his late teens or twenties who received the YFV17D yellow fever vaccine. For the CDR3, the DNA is TGTGCCAGCAGTTACAGGATGGAGAACACCGGGGAGCTGTTTTTT. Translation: CASSYRMENTGELFF.